This T cell receptor (beta chain) originates from a study of blood T cell repertoires in COVID-19. Overall study: Sites across the United States, Italy and Spain contributed samples from acute and convalescent COVID-19.

This clone is a singleton in its sample. The germline CDR1 and CDR2 sequences are MNHNS and SASEGT. V was clipped by 3 bases and J by 7 bases; unmatched bases: 4. CDR3 length equals 15 residues. Source study methods: For nucleated cells, counts were estimated from reference gene primer amplification. Data came from immunoSEQ multiplex PCR; TCRdb stores just in-frame clones and leaves some out. V and J calls and clone size follow that table, whereas D and trimming were derived from the DNA. The repertoire holds over 110,000 clones, with around 83% as singletons. The clonotype was recovered from a man aged 55 to 70 with active or convalescent COVID-19. The rearrangement joins TRBV6-1 to TRBJ1-4; TRBD1 agrees at 11 bases. Sequencing was performed on peripheral blood. CDR3 coding DNA: TGTGCCAGCAGTGACAGGACAGGGGGCAGTGAAAAACTGTTTTTT. Translation: CASSDRTGGSEKLFF.